This TCR beta chain emerged from a study of identical twins. A single record per CDR3 protein comes from TCRdb applying MiXCR to the 5' RACE reads. Among nearly 650,000 distinct CDR3 sequences listed, 7.1% were seen once. Germline CDR1 and CDR2: LGHDT and YNNKEL (reference sequence). The CDR3 has 14 residues. The ends were cut back, 1 base at V and 5 bases at J, with 11 bases in the middle. A remark on this clonotype: Its antigen remains unknown.

Study-level findings and limits: Insertions ran lower in abundant cord blood beta clonotypes, though not in memory repertoires.

The sample also formed part of further work on yellow fever vaccine responses in identical twins.

The sample taken for sequencing was PBMCs. This rearrangement joins TRBV3-1 to TRBJ2-5; D uncertain. This TCR was recovered from a woman younger than 35 in good health. CDR3 protein: CASSQAGHPETQYF. The CDR3 DNA is TGTGCCAGCAGCCAAGCTGGGCACCCCGAGACCCAGTACTTC.